This T cell receptor (beta chain) comes out of a study of cytomegalovirus exposure and HLA in healthy donors (dated by TCRdb to the late 2010s). Some background on the complete study: An earlier analysis of more than 550 of the donors reported about 260 Gb of sequence data and 95 million to 140 million unique TCR beta sequences obtained from 180 million or so T cells. An earlier analysis of more than 450 of the donors used high-throughput TCR beta sequencing to judge whether each TCR beta V gene segment behaved as functional or pseudogenic. A later genetic analysis took genome-wide SNP genotypes for about 55% of the 666 donors and used that subset as a discovery cohort. An early release covering about 600 HLA-typed donors comprised approximately 300 gigabases of sequencing data and tens of millions of unique TCR sequences. The study aimed to test whether signatures of past pathogen exposure could be identified by cataloging public T cell receptors. Because of strong linkage in the cohort, roughly five DR-DQ haplotypes were treated as single units for association and clustering. The T cell repertoires of roughly 660 subjects were profiled by immunosequencing and related to cytomegalovirus serostatus. Of the approximately 400 genotyped donors, 65% to 90% fell in the genetic ancestry cluster associated with self-reported Caucasian donors. Among 300 to 450 genotyped donors of the cohort, an average of about 240,000 unique TCR beta nucleotide sequences were sequenced per donor, about a sixth of them non-productive. HLA typing covered class I and class II loci at four-digit resolution. Along with the approximately 600-subject first cohort, a separate validation cohort of about 110 different subjects was used. Rather than drawing on any new phenotypic data, the later analysis identified candidate immune exposures from TCR beta sequences and the way those sequences occurred across donors. Typing coverage differed by locus: A, B, C, DRB1 and DQB1 were typed in roughly 620-630 donors, DQA1 in 522, DPA1 in some 600, and DPB1 in roughly 470. To predict cytomegalovirus infection status, the study combined high-throughput TCR immunosequencing, statistical association of individual TCRs with disease status, and machine learning. A later analysis re-analyzed previously published TCR beta repertoires from 666 donors and added high-resolution HLA genotyping to study TCR occurrence patterns. Donor age, sex, ethnicity and CMV serostatus were compiled together with the repertoire data. All discovery cohort repertoires had been generated on a single sequencing platform. Results and caveats for the whole study, not just this receptor: According to a later genetic analysis, donors in an Asian-associated ancestry cluster had fewer N-insertions in productive TCRs than the approximately 690-donor mean. CMV serostatus was the only immune exposure information available for the cohort. A total of roughly 160 TCR beta chains were listed by the study as associated with cytomegalovirus. Some IMGT-functional V segments, including TRBV6-2 and TRBV6-3, could not be told apart with the 87-base-pair reads, so those segments were excluded. Most CMV-associated TCR beta chains appeared to be HLA-restricted in a later analysis, and the HLA associations seemed to be driven largely by CMV exposure. The classifier was reported to diagnose cytomegalovirus status with high specificity and sensitivity in both the original and validation cohorts. In a later analysis, TCR association rates were found to vary across HLA loci, with the most associated TCRs seen for DRB1 alleles and the fewest for HLA-C alleles. In a later analysis, 16,951 TCR beta sequences were associated with specific HLA alleles at a false discovery rate of 0.05. While some public TCRs were present in many individuals, most TCR sequences turned up only very rarely across donors. It was suggested by the authors that the approach could potentially be generalized to other disease states and immunological phenotypes. Strong co-occurrence of HLA alleles, especially DR and DQ, made assigning TCR associations to individual alleles difficult. Presence/absence analyses assumed roughly uniform sequencing depth across donors, an assumption that may not hold. A cluster of highly shared sequence variants was judged likely to represent a technical artifact of the sequencing pipeline. Because HLA typing was unavailable for some donors at each locus, only the typed subset was used in association tests. A later genetic analysis associated a missense DCLRE1C variant with V-gene and J-gene trimming of TCR beta chains, and an independent cohort replicated the association. In this cohort, only TCR beta chains were sequenced, and detectable features were limited by the absence of alpha or paired-chain data. Some 15 rarely observed V segments, including chromosome 9 orphons, were excluded from the earlier analysis of a few hundred of the donors because counts were too low. A further reported finding was that TCR beta sequences accurately predicted the HLA-A and HLA-B alleles for most subjects in the first cohort. In vitro tests confirmed that a few of the cytomegalovirus-associated TCR beta chains recognize cytomegalovirus antigens. In an earlier analysis of fewer than 750 of the donors, most TCR beta V segments were observed in productive rearrangements about 87% or about 30% of the time, broadly matching IMGT annotations. According to a later analysis, parvovirus B19, influenza, CMV and Epstein-Barr virus appeared linked to several top co-occurrence clusters. Compared with equally common non-associated chains, HLA-associated TCR beta chains in a later analysis were more clonally expanded and had lower generation probabilities. Correlated functional status among segregating V segments might reflect linkage disequilibrium, but an unknown experimental factor could not be ruled out.

Cut back by 5 bases and 4 bases, the V and J ends lie 7 bases apart. The cysteine opens and the phenylalanine closes a CDR3 of 12 amino acids. Only the CDR3 portion is preserved as DNA: 36 bases, with reading frame beginning at the first base. CDR1 and CDR2 are drawn from the germline V gene (reference sequence): LNHDA, SQIVND. Library preparation was by the immunoSEQ multiplex PCR assay. The multiplex PCR relied on a mix of 60 forward primers for TCR Vbeta segments and 13 reverse primers for TCR Jbeta segments. Amplification of the CDR3 region of rearranged TCR beta genes was performed with a multiplex PCR assay on genomic DNA. Amplified TCR beta libraries were sequenced as 87-base-pair reads on the Illumina HiSeq System. The paper's processing steps were these. Across the 500 to 700 repertoires, a later analysis counted roughly 84 million unique TCR beta chains, some 11 million of which were shared by at least two donors. A nearest-neighbor algorithm error-corrected the raw reads and collapsed the reads into unique sequences, merging closely related sequences to remove PCR and sequencing errors. To assign V, D and J gene segments, CDR3 sequences were aligned to IMGT reference sequences. For a sequence to be retained, a match of at least six nucleotides to both a V gene segment and a J gene segment was required. A rearrangement counted as productive if the CDR3 had no stop codons and remained in frame with V and J, and every other rearrangement counted as non-productive. CDR3 was defined according to IMGT convention as the region running from the second conserved V-encoded cysteine to the conserved J-encoded phenylalanine. Sequences without an unambiguous match to a single V gene segment were excluded from the earlier analysis of about 600 of the donors. An earlier analysis of a few hundred of the donors classified V segments as functional when productive rearrangements were above 56.7% and as segregating when the standard deviation between donors was above 5%. A statistical classification framework was built to diagnose cytomegalovirus status from the catalog of TCR beta chain sequences. In a later analysis, V and J genes were assigned by comparing TCR nucleotide sequences against IMGT/GENE-DB human TR gene sequences. Using the TCRdist pipeline, a later analysis assigned CDR3 sequences along with most-parsimonious VDJ recombination scenarios. A later analysis defined each TCR beta chain by its CDR3 amino acid sequence plus V-gene family, and excluded reads lacking a unique V-gene family. To address suspected cross-contamination and a sequencing artifact, a later analysis removed a few hundred highly shared, low-generation-probability nucleotide sequences. A later analysis calculated a clonal expansion index for each public chain from normalized within-repertoire ranks of inferred template counts. In a later analysis, generation probabilities were computed using a VDJ recombination model fitted to out-of-frame rearrangements, and the results were checked against IGoR. In a later analysis, hypergeometric tests were used to score TCR-TCR, TCR-HLA and TCR-CMV co-occurrence, with a repertoire-size bias correction applied to TCR pairs. In a later analysis, false discovery rates were estimated by permuting HLA or CMV assignments 20 times. In a later analysis, co-occurring TCRs were grouped using DBSCAN, and TCRdist sequence similarity was added for clustering within HLA-allele-positive subsets. Co-occurrence clustering excluded repertoires with fewer than 30,000 or more than 120,000 public chains, plus five with anomalous nucleotide sharing. As stored in TCRdb, this immuneACCESS dataset retains in-frame rearrangements with V and J assigned. A fraction of the clones does not appear; measured against another copy, unresolved V genes explain less than half of the discrepancy, and the remainder lacks a known reason. V and J calls plus clone size are reproduced from that table; the DNA served to infer D and trimming. The sample contains tens of thousands of clones, approximately 80% of them found a single time. Of the sample, around 6% is held by the ten largest clones.

The cohort was made up of 666 healthy bone marrow donors. Cohort members were all nominally healthy when sampled, although unrecorded immune exposures were likely present. The donor was CMV seronegative and was included in the group of hundreds of seronegative cohort members. Each donor provided a peripheral blood sample, and peripheral blood mononuclear cells were used for TCR beta sequencing. The Qiagen DNeasy Blood Extraction Kit was used to extract genomic DNA from the blood cell samples. There are a few counts of this clone. Its antigen has not been determined. Base-call qualities are not available, and no considerably larger clone is one nucleotide away.

The clonotype comes from a male donor in good health and CMV-seronegative. The chain couples TRBV19 to TRBJ2-3; a confident D gene designation cannot be given. The sample consisted of PBMCs. CDR3 region: CASSAQSDTQYF. The bases read TGTGCCAGTAGTGCACAGTCAGATACGCAGTATTTT.